The source of this T cell receptor beta chain is a study of cytomegalovirus exposure and HLA in healthy donors. General study results and limits: It was reported that the classifier diagnosed cytomegalovirus status with high specificity and sensitivity in both the original and validation cohorts. The listing of 150 to 200 TCR beta chains classed them as cytomegalovirus-associated.

Clones were read by immunoSEQ multiplex PCR, and TCRdb kept only the in-frame ones, dropping some. The sample includes 150,000 to 200,000 clones, roughly 82% of them seen just once. V shed 5 bases, J shed 5 bases, and the junction held 8 bases outside the gene matches. The CDR3 contains 14 residues. CDR1 is MNHEY, CDR2 SVGAGI, per germline. As to this clone: What it binds is not known.

Sequenced sample: PBMCs. The chain employs TRBV6-5 and TRBJ1-2, with TRBD1 matching 7 bases. This TCR was recovered from a woman in her 30s in good health and CMV-seropositive. The CDR3 spells CASSGWDSGYGYTF. The CDR3 DNA sequence: TGTGCCAGCAGTGGTTGGGACAGCGGGTATGGCTACACCTTC.